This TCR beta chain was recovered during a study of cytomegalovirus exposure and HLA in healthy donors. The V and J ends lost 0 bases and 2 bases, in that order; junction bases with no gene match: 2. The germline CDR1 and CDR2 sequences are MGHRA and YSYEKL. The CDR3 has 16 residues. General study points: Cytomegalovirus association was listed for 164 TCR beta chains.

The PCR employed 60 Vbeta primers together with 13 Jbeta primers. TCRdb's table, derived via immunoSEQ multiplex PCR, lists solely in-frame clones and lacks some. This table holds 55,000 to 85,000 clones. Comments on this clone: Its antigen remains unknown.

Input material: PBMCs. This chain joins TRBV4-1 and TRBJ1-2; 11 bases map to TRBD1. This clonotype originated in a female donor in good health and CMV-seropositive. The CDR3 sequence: CASSQEGQGVNYGYTF. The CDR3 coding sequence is TGCGCCAGCAGCCAAGAGGGACAGGGGGTGAACTATGGCTACACCTTC.